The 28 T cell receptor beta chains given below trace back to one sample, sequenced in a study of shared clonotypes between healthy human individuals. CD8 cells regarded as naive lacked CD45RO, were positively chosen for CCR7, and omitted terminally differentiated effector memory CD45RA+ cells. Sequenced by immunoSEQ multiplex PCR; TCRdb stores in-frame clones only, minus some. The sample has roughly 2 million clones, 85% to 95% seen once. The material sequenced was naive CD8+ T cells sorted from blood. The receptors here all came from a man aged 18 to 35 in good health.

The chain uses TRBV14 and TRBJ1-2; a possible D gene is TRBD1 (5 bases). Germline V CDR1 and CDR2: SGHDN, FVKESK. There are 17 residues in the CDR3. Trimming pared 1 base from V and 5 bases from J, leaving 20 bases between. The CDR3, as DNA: TGTGCCAGCAGCCAAGTCAAATCCACAGGATTTTATTATGGCTACACCTTC. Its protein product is CASSQVKSTGFYYGYTF.

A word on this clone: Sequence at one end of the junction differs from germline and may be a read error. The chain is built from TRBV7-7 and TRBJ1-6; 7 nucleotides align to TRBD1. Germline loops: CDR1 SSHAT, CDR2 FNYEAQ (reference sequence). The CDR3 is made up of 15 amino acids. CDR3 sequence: CASSLPRDSSSPLHF. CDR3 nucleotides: TGTGCTAGCAGCTTACCTAGGGACAGTTCGTCACCCCTCCACTTT.

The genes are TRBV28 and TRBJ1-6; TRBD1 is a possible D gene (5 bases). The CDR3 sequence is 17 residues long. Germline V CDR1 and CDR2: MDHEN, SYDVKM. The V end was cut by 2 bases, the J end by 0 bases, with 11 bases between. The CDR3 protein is CASSLGDRSSYNSPLHF. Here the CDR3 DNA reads TGTGCCAGCAGTTTAGGGGACCGCAGCTCCTATAATTCACCCCTCCACTTT. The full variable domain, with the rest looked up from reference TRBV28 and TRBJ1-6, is DVKVTQSSRYLVKRTGEKVFLECVQDMDHENMFWYRQDPGLGLRLIYFSYDVKMKEKGDIPEGYSVSREKKERFSLILESASTNQTSMYLCASSLGDRSSYNSPLHFGNGTRLTVT.

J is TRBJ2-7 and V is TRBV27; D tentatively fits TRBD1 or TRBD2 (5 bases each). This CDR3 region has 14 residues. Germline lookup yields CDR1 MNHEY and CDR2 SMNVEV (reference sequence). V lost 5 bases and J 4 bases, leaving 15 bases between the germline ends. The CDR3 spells CASSTGAEYYEQYF. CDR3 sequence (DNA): TGTGCCAGCAGTACCGGGGCGGAGTATTACGAGCAGTACTTC.

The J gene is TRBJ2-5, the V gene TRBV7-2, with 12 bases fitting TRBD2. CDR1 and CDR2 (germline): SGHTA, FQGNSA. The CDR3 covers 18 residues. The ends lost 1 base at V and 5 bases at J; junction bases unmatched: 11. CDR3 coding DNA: TGTGCCAGCAGCTTAGGCACTAGCGGGAGGATCTGGTGGGAGACCCAGTACTTC. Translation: CASSLGTSGRIWWETQYF. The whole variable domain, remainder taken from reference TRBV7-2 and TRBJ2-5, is GAGVSQSPSNKVTEKGKDVELRCDPISGHTALYWYRQSLGQGLEFLIYFQGNSAPDKSGLPSDRFSAERTGGSVSTLTIQRTQQEDSAVYLCASSLGTSGRIWWETQYFGPGTRLLVL.

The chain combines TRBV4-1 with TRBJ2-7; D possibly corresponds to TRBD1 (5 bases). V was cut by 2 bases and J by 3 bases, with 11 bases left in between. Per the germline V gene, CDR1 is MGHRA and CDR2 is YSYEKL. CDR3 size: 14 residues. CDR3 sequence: CASSQRRVGYEQYF. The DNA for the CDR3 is TGCGCCAGCAGCCAACGCAGGGTAGGCTACGAGCAGTACTTC.

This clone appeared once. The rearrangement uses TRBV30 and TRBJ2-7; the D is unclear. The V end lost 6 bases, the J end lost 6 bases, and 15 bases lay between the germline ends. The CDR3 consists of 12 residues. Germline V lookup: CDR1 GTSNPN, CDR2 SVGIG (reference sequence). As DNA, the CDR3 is TGTGCCTGCTATTTTAGCAAGGCCGAGCAGTACTTC. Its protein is CACYFSKAEQYF.

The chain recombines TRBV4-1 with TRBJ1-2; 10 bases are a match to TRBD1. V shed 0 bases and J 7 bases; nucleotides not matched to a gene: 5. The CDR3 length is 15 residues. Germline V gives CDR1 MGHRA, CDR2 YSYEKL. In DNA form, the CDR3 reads TGCGCCAGCAGCCAAGAAGGGACAGGGGCCGGTGGCTACACCTTC. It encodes CASSQEGTGAGGYTF.

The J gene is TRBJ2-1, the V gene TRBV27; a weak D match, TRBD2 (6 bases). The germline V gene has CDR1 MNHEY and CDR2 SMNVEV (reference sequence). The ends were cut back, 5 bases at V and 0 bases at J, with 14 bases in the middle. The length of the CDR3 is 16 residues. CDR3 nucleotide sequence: TGTGCCAGCAGTCAATTAGCGGTAAGCTCCTACAATGAGCAGTTCTTC. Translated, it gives CASSQLAVSSYNEQFF.

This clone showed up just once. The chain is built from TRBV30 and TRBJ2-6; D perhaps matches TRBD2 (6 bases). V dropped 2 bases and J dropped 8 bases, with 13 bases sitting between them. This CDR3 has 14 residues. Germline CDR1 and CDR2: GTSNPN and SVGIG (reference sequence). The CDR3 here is CAWSPGAGTNVLTF. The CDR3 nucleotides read TGTGCCTGGAGTCCGGGAGCAGGTACCAACGTCCTGACTTTC.

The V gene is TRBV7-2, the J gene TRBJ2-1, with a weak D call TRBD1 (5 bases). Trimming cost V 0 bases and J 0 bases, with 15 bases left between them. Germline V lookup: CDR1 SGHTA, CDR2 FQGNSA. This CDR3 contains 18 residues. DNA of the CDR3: TGTGCCAGCAGCTTAGCATCCCGACAGACCAGCTCCTACAATGAGCAGTTCTTC. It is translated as CASSLASRQTSSYNEQFF.

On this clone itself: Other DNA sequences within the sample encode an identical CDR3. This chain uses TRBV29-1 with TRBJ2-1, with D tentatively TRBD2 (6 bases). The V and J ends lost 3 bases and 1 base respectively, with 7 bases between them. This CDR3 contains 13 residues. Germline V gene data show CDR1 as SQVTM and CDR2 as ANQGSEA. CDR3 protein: CSVDGGSYNEQFF. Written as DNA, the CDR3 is TGCAGCGTTGATGGGGGGTCCTACAATGAGCAGTTCTTC.

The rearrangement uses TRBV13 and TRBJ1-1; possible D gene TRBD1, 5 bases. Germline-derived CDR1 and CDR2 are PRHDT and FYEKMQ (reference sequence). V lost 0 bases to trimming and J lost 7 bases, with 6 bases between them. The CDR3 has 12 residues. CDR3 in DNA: TGTGCCAGCAGCTTAGGCACAGGTGAAGCTTTCTTT. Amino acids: CASSLGTGEAFF.

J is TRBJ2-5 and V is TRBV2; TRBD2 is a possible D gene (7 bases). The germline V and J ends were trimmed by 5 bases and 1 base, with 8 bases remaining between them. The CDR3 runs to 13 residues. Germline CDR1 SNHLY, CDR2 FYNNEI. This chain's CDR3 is CASSRGGQETQYF. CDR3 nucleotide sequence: TGTGCCAGCAGTAGGGGGGGCCAAGAGACCCAGTACTTC.

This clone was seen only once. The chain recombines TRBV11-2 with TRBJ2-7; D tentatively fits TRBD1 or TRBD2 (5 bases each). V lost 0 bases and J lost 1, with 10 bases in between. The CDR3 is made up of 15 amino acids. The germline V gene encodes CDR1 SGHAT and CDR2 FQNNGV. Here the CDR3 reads CASSLEPGLSYEQYF. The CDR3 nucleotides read TGTGCCAGCAGCTTAGAGCCGGGGCTGTCCTACGAGCAGTACTTC.

The CDR3 is CSVLPTDSYEQYF. DNA for the CDR3: TGCAGCGTTCTTCCAACAGATTCCTACGAGCAGTACTTC. The V call is TRBV29-1, the J call TRBJ2-7; no firm D call. Germline CDR1 is SQVTM and CDR2 is ANQGSEA. Trimming left V 5 bases short and J 1 base short, with 12 bases between. The CDR3 has 13 amino acids.

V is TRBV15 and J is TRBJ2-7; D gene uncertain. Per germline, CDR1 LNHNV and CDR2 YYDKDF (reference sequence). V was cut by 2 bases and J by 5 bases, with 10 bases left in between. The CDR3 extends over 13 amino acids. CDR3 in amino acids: CATSRFPLDEQYF. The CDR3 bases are TGTGCCACCAGCAGATTCCCTCTTGACGAGCAGTACTTC.

The CDR3 nucleotides are TGTGCCAGCAGCTTAATAACCGGGGAGCTGTTTTTT. This codes for CASSLITGELFF. This chain links TRBV13 with TRBJ2-2; D remains unclear. The CDR3 covers 12 residues. Germline V gives CDR1 PRHDT, CDR2 FYEKMQ (reference sequence). The V gene lost 2 bases and the J gene lost 5 bases, with 3 bases spanning the gap.

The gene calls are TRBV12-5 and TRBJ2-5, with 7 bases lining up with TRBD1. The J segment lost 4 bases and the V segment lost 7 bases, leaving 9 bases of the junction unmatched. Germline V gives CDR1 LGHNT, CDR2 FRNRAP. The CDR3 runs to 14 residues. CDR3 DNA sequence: TGTGCTAGTGCCATCACAGGGGTTAGAGAGACCCAGTACTTC. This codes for CASAITGVRETQYF.

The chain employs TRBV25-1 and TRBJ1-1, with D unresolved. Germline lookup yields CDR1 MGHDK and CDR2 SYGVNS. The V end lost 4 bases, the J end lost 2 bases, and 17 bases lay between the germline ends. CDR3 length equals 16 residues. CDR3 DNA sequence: TGTGCCAGCAGTGTTCATGGGGAGTCCCGTAACACTGAAGCTTTCTTT. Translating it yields CASSVHGESRNTEAFF.

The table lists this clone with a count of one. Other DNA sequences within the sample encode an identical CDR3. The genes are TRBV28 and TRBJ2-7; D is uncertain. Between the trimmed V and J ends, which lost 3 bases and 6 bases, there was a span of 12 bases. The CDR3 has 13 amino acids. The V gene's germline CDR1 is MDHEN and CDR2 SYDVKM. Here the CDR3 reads CASSFPGSGEQYF. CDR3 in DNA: TGTGCCAGCAGTTTCCCAGGATCCGGCGAGCAGTACTTC.

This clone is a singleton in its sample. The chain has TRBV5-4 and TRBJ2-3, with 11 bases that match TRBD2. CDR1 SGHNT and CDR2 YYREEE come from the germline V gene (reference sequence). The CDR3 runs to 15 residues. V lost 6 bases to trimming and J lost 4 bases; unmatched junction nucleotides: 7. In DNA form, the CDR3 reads TGTGCCAGCACCATAGCGGGAGGGCCATCAGATACGCAGTATTTT. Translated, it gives CASTIAGGPSDTQYF.

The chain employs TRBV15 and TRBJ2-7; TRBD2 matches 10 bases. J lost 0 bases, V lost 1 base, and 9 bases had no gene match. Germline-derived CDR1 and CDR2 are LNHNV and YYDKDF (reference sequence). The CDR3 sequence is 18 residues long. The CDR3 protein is CATSRGPGTSVLSYEQYF. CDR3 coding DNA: TGTGCCACCAGCAGAGGCCCTGGGACTAGCGTACTCTCCTACGAGCAGTACTTC.

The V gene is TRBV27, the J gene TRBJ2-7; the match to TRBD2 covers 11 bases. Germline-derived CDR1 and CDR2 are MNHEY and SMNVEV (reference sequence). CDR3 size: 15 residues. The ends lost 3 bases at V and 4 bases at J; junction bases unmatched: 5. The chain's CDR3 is CASSFSGRASYEQYF. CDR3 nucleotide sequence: TGTGCCAGCAGTTTTAGCGGGAGGGCCTCGTACGAGCAGTACTTC.

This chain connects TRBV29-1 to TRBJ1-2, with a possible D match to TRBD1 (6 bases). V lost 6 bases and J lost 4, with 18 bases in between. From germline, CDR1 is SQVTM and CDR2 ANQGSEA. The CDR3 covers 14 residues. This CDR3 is CSVGASDTSYGYTF. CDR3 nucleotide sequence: TGCAGCGTGGGGGCGTCCGACACCTCCTATGGCTACACCTTC.

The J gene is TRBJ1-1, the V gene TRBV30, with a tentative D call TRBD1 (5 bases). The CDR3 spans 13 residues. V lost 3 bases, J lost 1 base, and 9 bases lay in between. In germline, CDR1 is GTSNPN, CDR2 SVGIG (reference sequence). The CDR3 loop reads CAWRPRANTEAFF. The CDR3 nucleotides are TGTGCCTGGAGACCCAGGGCGAACACTGAAGCTTTCTTT.

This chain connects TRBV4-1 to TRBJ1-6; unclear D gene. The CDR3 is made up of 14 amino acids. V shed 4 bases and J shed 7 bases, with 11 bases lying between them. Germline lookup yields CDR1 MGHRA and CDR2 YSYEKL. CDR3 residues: CASSLTVGNSPLHF. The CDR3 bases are TGCGCCAGCAGCCTGACGGTTGGAAATTCACCCCTCCACTTT.

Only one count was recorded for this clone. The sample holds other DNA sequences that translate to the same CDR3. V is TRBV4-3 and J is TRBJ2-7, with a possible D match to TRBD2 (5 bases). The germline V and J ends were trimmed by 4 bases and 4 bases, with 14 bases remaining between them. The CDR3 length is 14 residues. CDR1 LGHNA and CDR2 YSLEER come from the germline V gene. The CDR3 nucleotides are TGCGCCAGCAGCCCTGGGTTAGCGCCGTACGAGCAGTACTTC. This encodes CASSPGLAPYEQYF.